This entry concerns a single TCR beta chain. Its antigen is still unknown. This CDR3 comprises 16 residues. V dropped 3 bases and J dropped 6 bases, with 20 bases sitting between them. Germline V CDR1 and CDR2: MNHEY, SVGAGI. The sample is drawn from a study of tumor and adjacent non-tumor tissue in lung cancer. Study findings and constraints: Normal lung showed higher cumulative top 100 clone frequency than tumor.

A modified ARM-PCR protocol with three rounds of nested PCR amplified TCRbeta. TCRdb reprocessed the multiplex PCR reads via MiXCR and lists one record per CDR3 protein. The sample comprises approximately 68,000 distinct CDR3 sequences, 76% of which are singletons, and 40% to 50% rests with the top ten. No cell sorting was done before RNA was extracted from the tissue. This non-tumor lung sample came from over 3 cm beyond the tumor edge. The V gene is TRBV6-5, the J gene TRBJ1-1, with D unclear. The sequencing sample was made of distant non-tumor lung tissue. The sequence was obtained from a man aged 55-75 years with non-small cell lung cancer. This chain's CDR3 is CASSYSSVRGTPEAFF. The DNA of the CDR3 is TGTGCCAGCAGTTATAGTTCAGTACGGGGAACCCCTGAAGCTTTCTTT.